This T cell receptor beta chain appears in the sequencing data of a study of response to subunit inactivated influenza vaccine. Study conclusions and caveats: The authors offered the suggestion that each seasonal influenza vaccination recruits few new T cells.

This clonotype was observed at least ten times. No antigen is known for it. TCRdb itself ran the RT-PCR reads through MiXCR, one entry per CDR3 protein. This sample yields 430,000 or so distinct CDR3 sequences, of which roughly 9.8% are seen a single time; over 9.5% belongs to the top ten. The CDR3 consists of 16 residues. V was pared by 4 bases and J by 1 base, with 17 bases between. Germline V gives CDR1 SGHRS, CDR2 YFSETQ. The J gene is TRBJ1-1, the V gene TRBV5-1, with D possibly TRBD1 on 6 matching bases. This sequence originates from a man in his forties or fifties who received an inactivated influenza vaccine. Here the sequenced sample was PBMCs from blood, taken more than 35 days after vaccination. In DNA form, the CDR3 reads TGCGCCAGCAGCGGGGGGTCCGGGACAAAGAACACTGAAGCTTTCTTT. Amino acid sequence: CASSGGSGTKNTEAFF.